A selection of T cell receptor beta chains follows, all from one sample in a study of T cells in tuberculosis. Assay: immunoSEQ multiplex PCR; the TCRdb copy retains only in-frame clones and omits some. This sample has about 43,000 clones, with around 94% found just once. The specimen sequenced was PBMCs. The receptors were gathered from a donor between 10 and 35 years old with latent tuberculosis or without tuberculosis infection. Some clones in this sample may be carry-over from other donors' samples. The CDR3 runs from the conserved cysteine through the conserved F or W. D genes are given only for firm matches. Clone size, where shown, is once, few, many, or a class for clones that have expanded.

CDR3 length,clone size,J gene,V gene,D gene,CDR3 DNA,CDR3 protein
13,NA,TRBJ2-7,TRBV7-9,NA,TGTGCCAGCAGCTCGGACAGTACCTACGAGCAGTACTTC,CASSSDSTYEQYF
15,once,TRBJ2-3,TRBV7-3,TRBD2,TGTGCCAGCAGCCCTCGGACTAGTCGGACAGATACGCAGTATTTT,CASSPRTSRTDTQYF
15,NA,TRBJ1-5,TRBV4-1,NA,TGCGCCAGCAGCCAAGATGGGGGGGTCGGGCAGCCCCAGCATTTT,CASSQDGGVGQPQHF
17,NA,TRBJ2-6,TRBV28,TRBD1,TGTGCCAGCAGTCCCTGGCGACAGGGTTATGGGGCCAACGTCCTGACTTTC,CASSPWRQGYGANVLTF
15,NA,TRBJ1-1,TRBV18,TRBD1,TGTGCCAGCTCACCTACGACAGGGCTGAACACTGAAGCTTTCTTT,CASSPTTGLNTEAFF
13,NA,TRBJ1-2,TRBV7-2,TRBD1,TGTGCCAGCAGTGGACAGGGAAACTATGGCTACACCTTC,CASSGQGNYGYTF
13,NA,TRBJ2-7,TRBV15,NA,TGTGCCACCAGCAGAACCCGAAAGGAGGAGCAGTACTTC,CATSRTRKEEQYF
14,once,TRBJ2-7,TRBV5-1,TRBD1,TGCGCCAGCAGCTTGGACGGGACAGCATACGAGCAGTACTTC,CASSLDGTAYEQYF
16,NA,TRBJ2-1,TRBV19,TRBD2,TGTGCCAGTAGCCAAATGACTAGCGGGAGGGTCGGTGAGCAGTTCTTC,CASSQMTSGRVGEQFF
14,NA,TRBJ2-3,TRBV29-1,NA,TGCAGCGTTGATGAACAGGGTGTCACAGATACGCAGTATTTT,CSVDEQGVTDTQYF
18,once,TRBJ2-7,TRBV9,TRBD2,TGTGCCAGCAGCGTAGAAATTAGCGGGAGTGGAATGCGTGTCGAGCAGTACTTC,CASSVEISGSGMRVEQYF
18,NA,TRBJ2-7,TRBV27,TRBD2,TGTGCCAGCAGTTCCCGGACTAGCGGGAGGGGTGTCCTGGGCGAGCAGTACTTC,CASSSRTSGRGVLGEQYF
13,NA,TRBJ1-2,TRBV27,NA,TGTGCCAGCAGTTTACAGGGGCCCTATGGCTACACCTTC,CASSLQGPYGYTF
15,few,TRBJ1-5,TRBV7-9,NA,TGTGCCAGCAGCTTAGATGACACCGTCAATCAGCCCCAGCATTTT,CASSLDDTVNQPQHF
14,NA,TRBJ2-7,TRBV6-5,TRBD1,TGTGCCAGCAGTTACACACGGACAGGGGACGAGCAGTACTTC,CASSYTRTGDEQYF
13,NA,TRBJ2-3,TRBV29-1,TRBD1,TGCAGCGTCGGACAGGGGTCACGAGATACGCAGTATTTT,CSVGQGSRDTQYF
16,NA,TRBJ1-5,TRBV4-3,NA,TGCGCCAGCAGCCAATACCTTATAGGGGTAAATCAGCCCCAGCATTTT,CASSQYLIGVNQPQHF
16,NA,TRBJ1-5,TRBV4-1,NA,TGCGCCAGCAGCCAAGAAACAGGGAATCCCAATCAGCCCCAGCATTTT,CASSQETGNPNQPQHF
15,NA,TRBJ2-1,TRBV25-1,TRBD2,TGTGCCAGCAGTGAAACGGGACTAGCGGCCAATGAGCAGTTCTTC,CASSETGLAANEQFF
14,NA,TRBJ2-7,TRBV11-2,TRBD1,TGTGCCAGCAGCTTCGGACAGGGAGGCTACGAGCAGTACTTC,CASSFGQGGYEQYF
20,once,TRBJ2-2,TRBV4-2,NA,TGTGCCAGCAGCCAAGATTCCCCCCATACCGGGACTCAGAACACCGGGGAGCTGTTTTTT,CASSQDSPHTGTQNTGELFF
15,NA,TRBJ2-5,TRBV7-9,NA,TGTGCCAGCAGCTTACCCTCGGCTCGGGGAGAGACCCAGTACTTC,CASSLPSARGETQYF
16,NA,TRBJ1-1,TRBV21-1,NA,TGTGCCAGCAGCAACCGGGACAGGCCCATGAACACTGAAGCTTTCTTT,CASSNRDRPMNTEAFF
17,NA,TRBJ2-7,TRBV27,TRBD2,TGTGCCAGCATTCCCGGACTAGCGGGAGTCGGGTCCTACGAGCAGTACTTC,CASIPGLAGVGSYEQYF
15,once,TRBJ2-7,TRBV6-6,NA,TGTGCCAGCAGTTATATGGACAGGAGGGTCTACGAGCAGTACTTC,CASSYMDRRVYEQYF
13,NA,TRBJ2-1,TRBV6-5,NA,TGTGCCAGCAGTTACCAAGGACAGCCCCCGCAGTTCTTC,CASSYQGQPPQFF
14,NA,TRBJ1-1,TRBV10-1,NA,TGCGCCAGCTGGGGGGGACGGCCGAACACTGAAGCTTTCTTT,CASWGGRPNTEAFF
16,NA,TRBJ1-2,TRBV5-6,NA,TGTGCCAGCAGCTTGGGGATGGGGGGATTTGGCTATGGCTACACCTTC,CASSLGMGGFGYGYTF
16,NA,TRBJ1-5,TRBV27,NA,TGTGCCAGCAGTATCGGACAGACAGTTCGGGTTCAGCCCCAGCATTTT,CASSIGQTVRVQPQHF
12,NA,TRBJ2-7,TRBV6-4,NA,TGTGCCAGCAGGGGGCCACGCTACGAGCAGTACTTC,CASRGPRYEQYF
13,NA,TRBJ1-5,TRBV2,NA,TGTGCCAGCACAATCTTCCCGGATCAGCCCCAGCATTTT,CASTIFPDQPQHF
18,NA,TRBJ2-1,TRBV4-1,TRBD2,TGCGCCAGCAGCCAAATCGTAGCGGGATTAAGCTCCTACAATGAGCAGTTCTTC,CASSQIVAGLSSYNEQFF
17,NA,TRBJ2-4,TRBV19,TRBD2,TGTGCCAGTAGCGGGACTAGCGGAGGGGTAGCCAAAAACATTCAGTACTTC,CASSGTSGGVAKNIQYF